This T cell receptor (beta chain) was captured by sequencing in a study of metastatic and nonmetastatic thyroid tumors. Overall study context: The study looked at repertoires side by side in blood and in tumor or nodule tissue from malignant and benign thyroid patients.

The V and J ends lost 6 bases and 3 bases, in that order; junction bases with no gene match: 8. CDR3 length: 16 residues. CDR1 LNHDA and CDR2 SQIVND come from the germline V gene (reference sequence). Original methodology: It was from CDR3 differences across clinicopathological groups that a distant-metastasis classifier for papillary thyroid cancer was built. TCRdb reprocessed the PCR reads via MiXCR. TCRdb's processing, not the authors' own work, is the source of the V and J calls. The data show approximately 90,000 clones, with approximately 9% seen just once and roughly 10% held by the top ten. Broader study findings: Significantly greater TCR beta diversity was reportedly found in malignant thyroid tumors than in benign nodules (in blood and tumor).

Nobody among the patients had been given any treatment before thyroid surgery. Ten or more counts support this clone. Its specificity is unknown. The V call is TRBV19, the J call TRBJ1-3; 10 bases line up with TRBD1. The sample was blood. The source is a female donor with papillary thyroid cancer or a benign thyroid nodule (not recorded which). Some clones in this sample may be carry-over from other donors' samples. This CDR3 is CASRPRTGGYGNTIYF. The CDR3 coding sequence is TGTGCCAGTAGACCAAGGACAGGGGGATATGGAAACACCATATATTTT.